Listed here are 25 T cell receptor beta chains from one sample, sequenced in a study of T cell changes during pregnancy in multiple sclerosis (dated by TCRdb to about 2019). Libraries were made using the immunoSEQ multiplex PCR assay. TCRdb retrieved this table from immuneACCESS and kept in-frame rearrangements only. Not all clones are present; in checked studies, unresolved V genes account for under half, and no reason is known for the remainder. The table for this sample lists tens of thousands of clones; over 75% of them were counted only once. About 5.8% of the sample is taken by the ten largest. The sequencing here drew on CD8+ T cells from peripheral blood mononuclear cells, taken before pregnancy. Source of these receptors: a female donor with multiple sclerosis, enrolled in a pregnancy study.

The chain employs TRBV27 and TRBJ2-1; 7 bases map to TRBD1. V gave up 5 bases and J gave up 7 bases; unmatched junction bases: 20. Germline V gene lookup returns CDR1 MNHEY and CDR2 SMNVEV (reference sequence). CDR3 length: 18 residues. The CDR3 protein is CASSPLFSGGSPHNEQFF. The CDR3 nucleotides read TGTGCCAGCAGTCCGCTATTTTCAGGGGGTTCCCCCCATAATGAGCAGTTCTTC.

The chain is built from TRBV5-1 and TRBJ2-1; 7 nucleotides agree with TRBD1. Losses at the gene ends were 0 bases for V and 0 bases for J; bases not matched to a gene: 6. The CDR3 totals 17 residues. Germline V gene lookup returns CDR1 SGHRS and CDR2 YFSETQ. CDR3 amino acids: CASSLGGTVSSYNEQFF. CDR3 DNA: TGCGCCAGCAGCTTGGGAGGGACAGTTAGCTCCTACAATGAGCAGTTCTTC.

The V and J genes are TRBV12-5 and TRBJ2-1, with TRBD2 matching 7 bases. In germline, CDR1 is LGHNT, CDR2 FRNRAP. The junction had 9 bases not matched to a gene; V was cut back by 8 bases and J by 8 bases. This CDR3 comprises 13 residues. The CDR3 spells CASTLFTSDEQFF. CDR3 DNA: TGTGCTAGTACACTGTTTACTAGCGATGAGCAGTTCTTC.

The chain joins TRBV9 to TRBJ2-1; 8 bases are shared with TRBD1. Germline assignment: CDR1 SGDLS and CDR2 YYNGEE. The CDR3 spans 15 residues. The trim removed 4 bases at V and 3 bases at J, leaving 6 bases unmatched. The CDR3 DNA reads TGTGCCAGCAGCCCACCGGGACAGGACTACAATGAGCAGTTCTTC. This codes for CASSPPGQDYNEQFF.

The genes are TRBV2 and TRBJ2-4, with 10 bases aligning to TRBD1. CDR3 length equals 14 residues. Germline V gene sequence: CDR1 SNHLY, CDR2 FYNNEI. The V and J ends lost 6 bases and 8 bases, in that order; junction bases with no gene match: 7. The CDR3 spells CASSGGQGVDIQYF. Here the CDR3 DNA reads TGTGCCAGCAGCGGCGGACAGGGGGTTGACATTCAGTACTTC.

V is TRBV6-1 and J is TRBJ2-7; a possible D gene is TRBD1 (6 bases). Trimming left V 2 bases short and J 5 bases short, with 19 bases between. CDR1 MNHNS and CDR2 SASEGT come from the germline V gene. CDR3 length: 16 residues. Here the CDR3 DNA reads TGTGCCAGCAGTGAACTTCAGGGGATCTTGAGGAACGAGCAGTACTTC. This translates into CASSELQGILRNEQYF.

The sample holds one count of this clone. This chain uses TRBV5-4 with TRBJ2-1, with 7 positions matching TRBD2. Germline V CDR1 and CDR2: SGHNT, YYREEE (reference sequence). This CDR3 has 14 amino acids. J was trimmed by 6 bases and V by 0 bases; bases with no gene match: 3. The CDR3 sequence is CASSLAGEGNEQFF. The CDR3 DNA reads as TGTGCCAGCAGCTTGGCGGGGGAGGGCAATGAGCAGTTCTTC.

Comment on this clone: Other DNA sequences of this sample code for an identical CDR3. This chain uses TRBV6-6 with TRBJ1-1, with D possibly being TRBD1 (6 bases). Trimming took 2 bases from V and 1 from J, leaving 8 bases between them. The CDR3 spans 14 residues. Germline V gives CDR1 MNHNY, CDR2 SVGAGI (reference sequence). Here the CDR3 reads CASSYVDRNTEAFF. The CDR3 DNA is TGTGCCAGCAGTTACGTGGACAGGAACACTGAAGCTTTCTTT.

The chain uses TRBV5-1 and TRBJ1-6; no clear D gene. The CDR3 totals 15 residues. Deletions cut 2 bases from V and 9 bases from J, with 15 bases between. The germline V gene has CDR1 SGHRS and CDR2 YFSETQ. The CDR3 DNA sequence: TGCGCCAGCAGCTTCGGCGAGGGTTGGGGTTCACCCCTCCACTTT. Amino acids: CASSFGEGWGSPLHF.

The V and J genes are TRBV28 and TRBJ2-1; 7 bases are a match to TRBD1. Germline CDR1 MDHEN, CDR2 SYDVKM. The J segment lost 9 bases and the V segment lost 4 bases, leaving 6 bases of the junction unmatched. This CDR3 comprises 13 residues. CDR3 in amino acids: CASSSHGTAEQFF. In DNA form, the CDR3 reads TGTGCCAGCAGTTCCCATGGGACAGCTGAGCAGTTCTTC.

V usage is TRBV5-1 and J usage is TRBJ2-7, with a possible D match to TRBD2 (6 bases). The V gene lost 2 bases and the J gene lost 0 bases, with 9 bases spanning the gap. Germline CDR1 SGHRS, CDR2 YFSETQ. The CDR3 consists of 14 residues. CDR3 residues: CASSLGTYSYEQYF. CDR3 DNA: TGCGCCAGCAGCTTAGGGACTTACTCCTACGAGCAGTACTTC. The full variable domain, in which reference TRBV5-1 and TRBJ2-7 provide the parts outside the CDR3, is KAGVTQTPRYLIKTRGQQVTLSCSPISGHRSVSWYQQTPGQGLQFLFEYFSETQRNKGNFPGRFSGRQFSNSRSEMNVSTLELGDSALYLCASSLGTYSYEQYFGPGTRLTVT.

The chain carries TRBV4-1 and TRBJ2-7; D gene ambiguous. Germline V gene lookup returns CDR1 MGHRA and CDR2 YSYEKL. CDR3 length equals 15 residues. The ends were cut back, 1 base at V and 1 base at J, with 11 bases in the middle. CDR3 coding DNA: TGCGCCAGCAGCCAAGGTTTAGTCCTTTCCTACGAGCAGTACTTC. It translates to CASSQGLVLSYEQYF.

This clone was observed once. The chain joins TRBV29-1 to TRBJ2-2; D gene ambiguous. The V gene lost 7 bases and the J gene lost 3 bases, with 6 bases spanning the gap. Germline CDR1 is SQVTM and CDR2 is ANQGSEA. The CDR3 is 11 amino acids. CDR3 sequence: CSAQDTGELFF. DNA for the CDR3: TGCAGCGCACAAGACACCGGGGAGCTGTTTTTT.

This clone came up once. The chain carries TRBV27 and TRBJ2-5; TRBD2 matches 11 bases. The CDR3 contains 15 residues. The germline gives CDR1 MNHEY, CDR2 SMNVEV (reference sequence). J gave up 5 bases and V 2 bases, and 4 bases lay outside the gene matches. The CDR3 protein is CASSLTSGGGETQYF. The CDR3 DNA is TGTGCCAGCAGTTTAACTAGCGGGGGCGGGGAGACCCAGTACTTC.

The chain carries TRBV30 and TRBJ2-3; 9 bases are a match to TRBD2. Per germline, CDR1 GTSNPN and CDR2 SVGIG (reference sequence). J lost 3 bases, V lost 0 bases, and 4 bases had no gene match. This CDR3 has 15 amino acids. CDR3 residues: CAWSVVAGVTDTQYF. CDR3 bases: TGTGCCTGGAGTGTAGTAGCGGGGGTTACAGATACGCAGTATTTT.

The chain's CDR3 is CASSPSVGNEQFF. DNA for the CDR3: TGTGCCAGCAGTCCTAGCGTCGGGAATGAGCAGTTCTTC. The V and J genes are TRBV11-2 and TRBJ2-1; D is perhaps TRBD2 (6 bases). Germline-derived CDR1 and CDR2 are SGHAT and FQNNGV. V was clipped by 6 bases and J by 7 bases, with 13 bases between them. The CDR3 is 13 residues long.

The V call is TRBV11-2, the J call TRBJ2-1; TRBD2 agrees at 7 bases. The CDR3 length is 15 residues. V shed 0 bases and J 7 bases; nucleotides not matched to a gene: 6. CDR1 is SGHAT, CDR2 FQNNGV, per germline. The CDR3 DNA sequence: TGTGCCAGCAGCTTAGAATACAGCGGGGCTAATGAGCAGTTCTTC. Translating gives CASSLEYSGANEQFF. Drawing the rest from reference TRBV11-2 and TRBJ2-1, the complete variable domain is EAGVAQSPRYKIIEKRQSVAFWCNPISGHATLYWYQQILGQGPKLLIQFQNNGVVDDSQLPKDRFSAERLKGVDSTLKIQPAKLEDSAVYLCASSLEYSGANEQFFGPGTRLTVL.

This rearrangement joins TRBV5-3 to TRBJ1-2, with D tentatively TRBD1 (6 bases). TRBV5-3 is annotated as an ORF whose role is uncertain. CDR3 length equals 13 residues. V was pared by 4 bases and J by 6 bases, with 13 bases between. CDR3 nucleotide sequence: TGTGCCAGAAGCCCCGGACAGAATAATGGCTACACCTTC. Its protein product is CARSPGQNNGYTF.

The sample holds a few counts of this clone. The chain uses TRBV6-5 and TRBJ1-1; the D is unclear. Trimming cost V 8 bases and J 11 bases, with 15 bases left between them. This CDR3 is 11 amino acids long. CDR1 MNHEY and CDR2 SVGAGI come from the germline V gene. The CDR3 nucleotides read TGTGCCAGCTCCCTAGGTCTTGTGGCTTTCTTT. Translated, it gives CASSLGLVAFF.

The chain has TRBV27 and TRBJ1-5; no clear D. V lost 6 bases, J lost 4 bases, and 13 bases lay in between. This CDR3 spans 14 amino acids. The germline V gene encodes CDR1 MNHEY and CDR2 SMNVEV (reference sequence). CDR3 sequence reads: CASSPGGFNQPQHF. The CDR3, as DNA: TGTGCCAGCAGCCCTGGAGGCTTTAATCAGCCCCAGCATTTT.

This sequence joins TRBV15 and TRBJ1-3; D remains unclear. V dropped 0 bases and J dropped 4 bases, with 16 bases sitting between them. CDR3 length: 17 amino acids. Germline-derived CDR1 and CDR2 are LNHNV and YYDKDF (reference sequence). Written as DNA, the CDR3 is TGTGCCACCAGCAGAGAGCGGGCCCCCCCGGGGGGAAACACCATATATTTT. It is translated as CATSRERAPPGGNTIYF.

The CDR3 is CASSSSGGPYEQYF. The DNA of the CDR3 is TGTGCCAGCAGCTCATCCGGGGGACCCTACGAGCAGTACTTC. The chain couples TRBV11-1 to TRBJ2-7; maybe TRBD2 (6 bases). Germline CDR1 reads SGHAT; CDR2 reads FQDESV (reference sequence). The V end was cut by 4 bases, the J end by 2 bases, with 12 bases between. The CDR3 sequence is 14 residues long.

Only a few counts were recorded for this clone. The chain combines TRBV25-1 with TRBJ1-6; no clear D gene. The germline gives CDR1 MGHDK, CDR2 SYGVNS. The CDR3 consists of 15 residues. V shed 2 bases and J shed 5 bases, with 10 bases lying between them. The CDR3 nucleotides read TGTGCCAGCAGTGAACTGAAAGCCGATAATTCACCCCTCCACTTT. It encodes CASSELKADNSPLHF.

The chain joins TRBV7-6 to TRBJ1-1; TRBD1 might be the D (5 bases). The CDR3 runs 14 residues. The germline V gene encodes CDR1 SGHVS and CDR2 FNYEAQ. V lost 0 bases to trimming and J lost 3 bases, with 8 bases between them. CDR3 protein: CASSLAGPHTEAFF. In nucleotides, the CDR3 is TGTGCCAGCAGCTTAGCGGGGCCCCACACTGAAGCTTTCTTT.

The rearrangement links TRBV15 to TRBJ1-6; D is possibly TRBD1 (6 bases). This CDR3 spans 15 amino acids. Trimming pared 5 bases from V and 9 bases from J, leaving 17 bases between. Per germline, CDR1 LNHNV and CDR2 YYDKDF (reference sequence). CDR3 coding DNA: TGTGCCACCAGCCCTTCGCGAGGGGGAAGTTCACCCCTCCACTTT. It encodes CATSPSRGGSSPLHF.